A selection of T cell receptor beta chains follows, all from one sample in a study of T-cell memory formation after mild COVID-19. TCRdb fed the 5' RACE reads into MiXCR, producing one record per CDR3 protein. The sample has 350,000 to 500,000 distinct CDR3 sequences, around 22% seen once. The sample taken for sequencing was PBMCs or a T cell subset sorted from them (not recorded which). These receptors were obtained from an adult woman who had mild COVID-19 (a few samples of this study predate the infection). Cell type and time point are not known. CDR3s include the opening cysteine and the closing phenylalanine or tryptophan. The order of the fields is V gene, D gene, J gene, CDR3 protein. The D gene is left open where the match is weak.

V: TRBV18
D: TRBD1
J: TRBJ1-1
CDR3: CASSLREGDRAFF

V: TRBV7-8
D: .
J: TRBJ2-5
CDR3: CASSLARIQETQYF

V: TRBV5-6
D: TRBD1
J: TRBJ1-4
CDR3: CASSSDGTGPKLFF

V: TRBV5-4
D: TRBD1
J: TRBJ1-1
CDR3: CASSQGQGVLMNTEAFF

V: TRBV7-9
D: .
J: TRBJ1-3
CDR3: CASSLTGVSGNTIYF

V: TRBV24-1
D: .
J: TRBJ1-5
CDR3: CATSDSLEKNQPQHF

V: TRBV9
D: TRBD1
J: TRBJ1-6
CDR3: CASSSQTGNSPLHF

V: TRBV6-2/TRBV6-3
D: TRBD2
J: TRBJ2-1
CDR3: CASSYTGLADNEQFF

V: TRBV20-1
D: .
J: TRBJ1-5
CDR3: CSAKPRQLLSNQPQHF

V: TRBV18
D: .
J: TRBJ2-7
CDR3: CASSPPKGENEQYF

V: TRBV4-2
D: TRBD2
J: TRBJ2-1
CDR3: CASSQASAGHWGNEQFF

V: TRBV29-1
D: .
J: TRBJ2-1
CDR3: CSVEGQAVWDEQFF

V: TRBV30
D: .
J: TRBJ2-5
CDR3: CAWRDFEETQYF

V: TRBV15
D: .
J: TRBJ1-1
CDR3: CATSRARGTEAFF

V: TRBV5-1
D: .
J: TRBJ2-3
CDR3: CASSQAGLALPDTQYF